The rows below give T cell receptor beta chains drawn from one sample of a study of Graves' ophthalmopathy and Graves' hyperthyroidism. TCRdb fed the multiplex PCR reads into MiXCR, producing one record per CDR3 protein. The sample holds approximately 150,000 distinct CDR3 sequences; 30% to 45% are singletons and the top ten take around 9.3%. Sequencing was carried out using peripheral blood. The source is a man under 40 with Graves' ophthalmopathy. Both conserved end residues are trimmed from each CDR3. D genes are given only for firm matches.

D gene,J gene,V gene,CDR3 protein
-,TRBJ1-1,TRBV6-5,ASSYSPDGEAF
TRBD2,TRBJ2-2,TRBV7-2,ASSLVGGTGELF
TRBD1,TRBJ2-5,TRBV24-1,ATSERTGVEETQY
TRBD2,TRBJ2-5,TRBV28,ASSVAGWETQY
TRBD1,TRBJ1-1,TRBV5-1,ASSLGQGAFQNTEAF
-,TRBJ1-1,TRBV5-1,ASSSEQGRTEAF
TRBD2,TRBJ2-7,TRBV6-1,ASIRGLAGDEQY
-,TRBJ2-5,TRBV6-2/TRBV6-3,ASSSPGHQETQY
-,TRBJ1-2,TRBV7-2,ASSLSSSRVGYT
TRBD1,TRBJ1-1,TRBV6-1,ASRPAGQGNTEAF
TRBD1,TRBJ1-2,TRBV7-3,ASSLTRVEGARGYT
-,TRBJ2-2,TRBV10-3,AIQTQEVSNTGELF
-,TRBJ1-5,TRBV6-2/TRBV6-3,ASSYGYVNQPQH
-,TRBJ2-7,TRBV12-3/TRBV12-4,ASSHGRHYEQY
-,TRBJ1-2,TRBV19,ASSIGGDGYT
TRBD2,TRBJ2-7,TRBV6-1,ASSLRGGTYEQY
-,TRBJ1-6,TRBV28,ASSSAGFSPLH
-,TRBJ2-5,TRBV12-5,ASGTSGTQGETQY
TRBD2,TRBJ2-5,TRBV2,ASSDGLAGEETQY
TRBD2,TRBJ2-7,TRBV12-3/TRBV12-4,ASSQSGLATPY
-,TRBJ2-5,TRBV7-8,ASSPRSGQETQY
TRBD2,TRBJ2-2,TRBV6-4,ASSEGGLASGELF
TRBD1,TRBJ2-2,TRBV2,ASRLRTGGSGELF
TRBD1,TRBJ2-2,TRBV6-5,ASRTGTGAGELF